The 13 T cell receptor beta chains below come from one sample, sequenced in a study of OX40 agonist ivuxolimab in advanced cancers. Clones were sequenced by immunoSEQ multiplex PCR, and TCRdb holds only the in-frame ones, with some missing. The table records about 46,000 clones, 75% to 95% of them present only once. Sequenced material: CD4+ or CD8+ T cells sorted from blood, taken in a trial of the OX40 agonist ivuxolimab. These TCRs come from an adult with an advanced solid tumor such as melanoma, head and neck, liver or kidney cancer.

This chain uses TRBV28 with TRBJ2-7; D possibly corresponds to TRBD2 (6 bases). This CDR3 has 14 amino acids. In germline, CDR1 is MDHEN, CDR2 SYDVKM. Trimming left V 7 bases short and J 1 base short, with 14 bases between. CDR3 region: CASKSRERSYEQYF. As DNA, the CDR3 is TGTGCCAGCAAATCCCGGGAGAGGTCCTACGAGCAGTACTTC.

The chain has TRBV7-9 and TRBJ1-2; no definite D call. The germline V gene encodes CDR1 SEHNR and CDR2 FQNEAQ (reference sequence). The V end was cut by 11 bases, the J end by 4 bases, with 11 bases between. CDR3 length: 11 residues. CDR3 DNA: TGTGCCGATAGCCCGGGCTATGGCTACACCTTC. Protein: CADSPGYGYTF.

The V gene is TRBV19, the J gene TRBJ1-1; the D gene is possibly TRBD1 (6 bases). V was clipped by 3 bases and J by 7 bases, with 18 bases between them. The CDR3 spans 15 residues. Germline-derived CDR1 and CDR2 are LNHDA and SQIVND (reference sequence). The CDR3 sequence: CASSIWGGGYGEAFF. CDR3 DNA: TGTGCCAGTAGTATCTGGGGGGGCGGGTATGGTGAAGCTTTCTTT.

This chain connects TRBV25-1 to TRBJ2-7; a possible D gene is TRBD1 (6 bases). Per the germline V gene, CDR1 is MGHDK and CDR2 is SYGVNS. The CDR3 length is 14 residues. V was trimmed by 1 base and J by 1 base, leaving 8 bases between them. The CDR3 sequence is CASSEFGQSYEQYF. The CDR3 nucleotides read TGTGCCAGCAGTGAATTTGGACAGTCCTACGAGCAGTACTTC.

The V gene is TRBV5-1, the J gene TRBJ1-1; D perhaps matches TRBD1 (5 bases). Germline values: CDR1 SGHRS, CDR2 YFSETQ. This CDR3 region has 13 residues. Trimming left V 5 bases short and J 4 bases short, with 12 bases between. CDR3: CASRGPEGTEAFF. CDR3 DNA: TGCGCCAGCAGGGGACCCGAGGGCACTGAAGCTTTCTTT.

This chain uses TRBV18 with TRBJ2-7; D may match TRBD1 or TRBD2 (6 bases each). CDR1 KGHSH and CDR2 LQKENI come from the germline V gene. Between the trimmed V and J ends, which lost 6 bases and 12 bases, there was a span of 33 bases. The CDR3 covers 17 residues. CDR3 region: CASSDSGGPASLPVAYV. The CDR3, as DNA: TGTGCCAGCTCCGACTCCGGGGGCCCAGCCTCATTACCTGTGGCGTACGTC.

The chain couples TRBV28 to TRBJ2-5; possibly TRBD1 for D (5 bases). V gave up 2 bases and J gave up 3 bases, with 13 bases separating them. CDR1 and CDR2 from the germline V gene are MDHEN and SYDVKM. The CDR3 spans 15 residues. This chain's CDR3 is CASSLTVRVEETQYF. The CDR3 region has the DNA TGTGCCAGCAGTTTAACGGTCAGGGTCGAAGAGACCCAGTACTTC.

The genes are TRBV11-2 and TRBJ1-2, with 8 positions matching TRBD1. The V gene end was trimmed by 2 bases and the J gene end by 4 bases; junction bases not matched to a gene: 9. This CDR3 is built from 16 residues. CDR1 and CDR2 (germline): SGHAT, FQNNGV. The CDR3 DNA reads TGTGCCAGCAGCTTATACTCAGGGGGCTTGGGCTATGGCTACACCTTC. The encoded protein is CASSLYSGGLGYGYTF.

The rearrangement links TRBV5-1 to TRBJ2-1, with D tentatively TRBD2 (5 bases). Trimming pared 3 bases from V and 3 bases from J, leaving 10 bases between. Germline loops: CDR1 SGHRS, CDR2 YFSETQ. This CDR3 contains 14 residues. The CDR3 DNA follows: TGCGCCAGCAGCTCCCAAGACTACTACAATGAGCAGTTCTTC. It yields the protein CASSSQDYYNEQFF. The entire variable domain, with the rest obtained from reference TRBV5-1 and TRBJ2-1, is as follows: KAGVTQTPRYLIKTRGQQVTLSCSPISGHRSVSWYQQTPGQGLQFLFEYFSETQRNKGNFPGRFSGRQFSNSRSEMNVSTLELGDSALYLCASSSQDYYNEQFFGPGTRLTVL.

The chain links TRBV30 to TRBJ2-7; TRBD2 might be the D (5 bases). The V gene's germline CDR1 is GTSNPN and CDR2 SVGIG (reference sequence). This CDR3 spans 13 amino acids. Trimming took off 5 bases at V and 4 bases at J, with 15 bases between the two ends. The chain's CDR3 is CAWGRETGYEQYF. The CDR3 DNA reads TGTGCCTGGGGACGGGAAACCGGGTACGAGCAGTACTTC.

The chain has TRBV7-8 and TRBJ1-5; D remains unclear. The CDR3 sequence is 13 residues long. The germline gives CDR1 SGHVS, CDR2 FQNEAQ. Trimming removed 5 bases at V and 2 bases at J, with 7 bases between. The CDR3 DNA reads TGTGCCAGCAGCCCCCCGGGCAATCAGCCCCAGCATTTT. Translation: CASSPPGNQPQHF.

The rearrangement uses TRBV6-5 and TRBJ1-6, with D perhaps matching TRBD1 (5 bases). The germline V and J ends were trimmed by 3 bases and 6 bases, with 12 bases remaining between them. This CDR3 spans 15 amino acids. In germline, CDR1 is MNHEY, CDR2 SVGAGI. Here the CDR3 DNA reads TGTGCCAGCAGTTATGCTCAGGGACTTAATTCACCCCTCCACTTT. It translates to CASSYAQGLNSPLHF.

A single count supports this clone. This sequence joins TRBV27 and TRBJ2-5, with 7 positions matching TRBD1. V lost 3 bases, J lost 4 bases, and 14 bases stayed unmatched. In germline, CDR1 is MNHEY, CDR2 SMNVEV (reference sequence). The length of the CDR3 is 17 residues. The CDR3 DNA is TGTGCCAGCAGTTTGAGTAGTGGGACAGCGGCAGGAGAGACCCAGTACTTC. Translated, it gives CASSLSSGTAAGETQYF.